These 30 T cell receptor beta chains were sequenced from one sample in a study of cytomegalovirus exposure and HLA in healthy donors. PCR primers comprised 60 Vbeta and 13 Jbeta primers. The repertoire was sequenced with immunoSEQ multiplex PCR; TCRdb's copy has only in-frame clones and lacks some. The sample holds approximately 130,000 clones, about 61% seen once. Material for sequencing was PBMCs. Every receptor here comes from a woman in her thirties or forties in good health and CMV-seronegative.

Remarks on this clone: This may be a read error, as it is one base from a much larger clone. The rearrangement joins TRBV2 to TRBJ1-2; D is unresolved. Trimming took off 4 bases at V and 3 bases at J, with 3 bases between the two ends. The CDR3 length is 11 residues. Germline CDR1 SNHLY, CDR2 FYNNEI. CDR3 sequence reads: CASSGDYGYTF. In DNA, the CDR3 is TGTGCCAGCAGTGGCGACTATGGCTACACCTTC.

The chain combines TRBV27 with TRBJ1-4; D unresolved. Germline V gene sequence: CDR1 MNHEY, CDR2 SMNVEV (reference sequence). With 5 bases removed from V and 8 bases from J, the gap between germline ends came to 15 bases. The CDR3 totals 14 residues. The CDR3 protein is CASSAEHRREKLFF. The DNA for the CDR3 is TGTGCCAGCAGTGCGGAGCACCGAAGGGAAAAACTGTTTTTT.

The CDR3 region is CASSSGWGPSYEQYF. For the CDR3, the DNA is TGTGCCAGCAGCTCGGGGTGGGGGCCCTCCTACGAGCAGTACTTC. V is TRBV7-9 and J is TRBJ2-7; tentative D call: TRBD1 (6 bases). The CDR3 spans 15 residues. The V and J ends lost 4 bases and 0 bases respectively, with 13 bases between them. Germline CDR1 reads SEHNR; CDR2 reads FQNEAQ (reference sequence).

The V call is TRBV9, the J call TRBJ1-1; D ambiguous. The V and J ends lost 0 bases and 3 bases respectively, with 15 bases between them. Germline-derived CDR1 and CDR2 are SGDLS and YYNGEE. The CDR3 consists of 16 residues. This chain's CDR3 is CASSVGVGRWDTEAFF. The CDR3 DNA sequence: TGTGCCAGCAGCGTAGGAGTGGGGAGATGGGACACTGAAGCTTTCTTT.

The chain links TRBV7-9 to TRBJ1-1; possibly TRBD1 for D (6 bases). From germline, CDR1 is SEHNR and CDR2 FQNEAQ (reference sequence). Trimming shortened V by 1 base and J by 10 bases, and 10 bases separated the two germline ends. The CDR3 totals 12 residues. The CDR3 DNA sequence: TGTGCCAGCAGCTTAGGGGGGCTCGGAGCTTTCTTT. Its translation: CASSLGGLGAFF.

The CDR3 nucleotides read TGCGCCAGCAGCTTGGACTCAGGGGCTGGCACCTTC. Its translation: CASSLDSGAGTF. The chain couples TRBV5-1 to TRBJ1-2, with a tentative D call TRBD1 (6 bases). This CDR3 region has 12 residues. CDR1 is SGHRS and CDR2 is YFSETQ in the germline V gene. V lost 0 bases and J 13 bases, leaving 13 bases between the germline ends.

V usage is TRBV5-1 and J usage is TRBJ1-2; D is unresolved. With 0 bases removed from V and 8 bases from J, the gap between germline ends came to 8 bases. CDR1 and CDR2 from the germline V gene are SGHRS and YFSETQ. The CDR3 sequence is 12 residues long. CDR3 DNA sequence: TGCGCCAGCAGCTTGGACCTCGGGGGCTACACCTTC. This gives the protein CASSLDLGGYTF.

This chain links TRBV27 with TRBJ1-2; 9 nucleotides align to TRBD1. The germline gives CDR1 MNHEY, CDR2 SMNVEV (reference sequence). The CDR3 contains 15 residues. The V gene end was trimmed by 5 bases and the J gene end by 1 base; junction bases not matched to a gene: 5. Written as DNA, the CDR3 is TGTGCCAGCAGTATTTCGGGACAGGGTAACTATGGCTACACCTTC. Translated, it gives CASSISGQGNYGYTF.

Only one count was recorded for this clone. This chain links TRBV28 with TRBJ1-5; 12 bases match TRBD1. There are 17 residues in the CDR3. The V gene's germline CDR1 is MDHEN and CDR2 SYDVKM. V dropped 2 bases and J dropped 7; count of bases not matched to a gene: 9. The CDR3 region is CASSLGTGGGRRQPQHF. CDR3 DNA sequence: TGTGCCAGCAGTTTAGGGACAGGGGGCGGGAGACGGCAGCCCCAGCATTTT. Supplemented by reference TRBV28 and TRBJ1-5, the full variable domain reads DVKVTQSSRYLVKRTGEKVFLECVQDMDHENMFWYRQDPGLGLRLIYFSYDVKMKEKGDIPEGYSVSREKKERFSLILESASTNQTSMYLCASSLGTGGGRRQPQHFGDGTRLSIL.

This chain connects TRBV30 to TRBJ2-6; D uncertain. Germline CDR1 GTSNPN, CDR2 SVGIG (reference sequence). CDR3 length: 12 residues. The CDR3 DNA is TGTGCTCAGGATCCCGGGGCCAACGTCCTGACTTTC. Protein: CAQDPGANVLTF. Full variable domain (remainder filled in from reference TRBV30 and TRBJ2-6): SQTIHQWPATLVQPVGSPLSLECTVEGTSNPNLYWYRQAAGRGLQLLFYSVGIGQISSEVPQNLSASRPQDRQFILSSKKLLLSDSGFYLCAQDPGANVLTFGAGSRLTVL.

V and J are TRBV5-6 and TRBJ1-2; possible D gene TRBD1, 5 bases. Deletions cut 3 bases from V and 0 bases from J, with 12 bases between. CDR1 and CDR2 from the germline V gene are SGHDT and YYEEEE. CDR3 length: 15 amino acids. CDR3 residues: CASSSRDGSNYGYTF. CDR3 bases: TGTGCCAGCAGCTCGCGGGACGGCTCTAACTATGGCTACACCTTC.

This clone was seen a few times. The genes are TRBV5-4 and TRBJ2-7; 8 bases map to TRBD2. The V and J ends lost 4 bases and 0 bases, in that order; junction bases with no gene match: 3. This CDR3 region has 14 residues. Germline V CDR1 and CDR2: SGHNT, YYREEE (reference sequence). In DNA form, the CDR3 reads TGTGCCAGCAGCCTGGCGGGGGGCTCCTACGAGCAGTACTTC. Translating it yields CASSLAGGSYEQYF.

The chain has TRBV7-2 and TRBJ1-1; D possibly corresponds to TRBD1 (5 bases). V was clipped by 3 bases and J by 12 bases, with 20 bases between them. Per the germline V gene, CDR1 is SGHTA and CDR2 is FQGNSA. This CDR3 has 14 residues. CDR3 region: CASSFSGPLGETFF. CDR3 bases: TGTGCCAGCAGCTTCTCAGGGCCTTTGGGTGAGACTTTCTTT.

This clone came up a few times. V gene TRBV30 combines with J gene TRBJ1-2; 9 nucleotides agree with TRBD1. The ends lost 0 bases at V and 4 bases at J; junction bases unmatched: 12. The germline gives CDR1 GTSNPN, CDR2 SVGIG (reference sequence). The CDR3 covers 17 residues. In DNA form, the CDR3 reads TGTGCCTGGAGTGTACCCTATCCGGGACAGGGAGCCTATGGCTACACCTTC. Translation gives CAWSVPYPGQGAYGYTF.

This clone occurred a few times. This sequence joins TRBV28 and TRBJ1-4; weak D call: TRBD1 (6 bases). V dropped 5 bases and J dropped 4 bases, with 11 bases sitting between them. Germline values: CDR1 MDHEN, CDR2 SYDVKM. The CDR3 has 14 amino acids. The CDR3 DNA reads as TGTGCCAGCAGTACAGGGTTCCGTAATGAAAAACTGTTTTTT. Encoded protein: CASSTGFRNEKLFF.

The rearrangement joins TRBV2 to TRBJ2-7; 10 positions agree with TRBD1. Losses at the gene ends were 5 bases for V and 2 bases for J; bases not matched to a gene: 6. The CDR3 has 15 residues. The germline gives CDR1 SNHLY, CDR2 FYNNEI. As DNA, the CDR3 is TGTGCCAGCAGTACGAGGGACAGGGGTACCTACGAGCAGTACTTC. This codes for CASSTRDRGTYEQYF.

This clone was counted between two and nine times. The V and J genes are TRBV4-3 and TRBJ1-3; D is unresolved. The CDR3 consists of 14 residues. Trimming took 1 base from V and 0 from J, leaving 4 bases between them. Germline V gives CDR1 LGHNA, CDR2 YSLEER. The CDR3 region is CASSQVSSGNTIYF. Here the CDR3 DNA reads TGCGCCAGCAGCCAAGTCAGCTCTGGAAACACCATATATTTT.

This chain links TRBV29-1 with TRBJ2-7; D is perhaps TRBD2 (6 bases). The CDR3 has 12 amino acids. Germline loops: CDR1 SQVTM, CDR2 ANQGSEA. The germline V and J ends were trimmed by 6 bases and 2 bases, with 11 bases remaining between them. CDR3 residues: CSVARGTYEQYF. Here the CDR3 DNA reads TGCAGCGTAGCCCGGGGGACCTACGAGCAGTACTTC.

The chain employs TRBV13 and TRBJ2-7, with 7 bases fitting TRBD2. Trimming cost V 4 bases and J 3 bases; bases outside gene matches: 3. The CDR3 covers 13 residues. Germline V gives CDR1 PRHDT, CDR2 FYEKMQ (reference sequence). CDR3 sequence: CASSSQRGYEQYF. CDR3 coding DNA: TGTGCCAGCAGCTCTCAGCGGGGCTACGAGCAGTACTTC. Filled out from reference TRBV13 and TRBJ2-7, the complete variable domain reads AAGVIQSPRHLIKEKRETATLKCYPIPRHDTVYWYQQGPGQDPQFLISFYEKMQSDKGSIPDRFSAQQFSDYHSELNMSSLELGDSALYFCASSSQRGYEQYFGPGTRLTVT.

The rearrangement links TRBV5-1 to TRBJ2-5; tentatively, D is TRBD2 (6 bases). V lost 2 bases, J lost 4 bases, and 9 bases lay in between. Germline loops: CDR1 SGHRS, CDR2 YFSETQ. This CDR3 region has 13 residues. The CDR3 spells CASSFGGGETQYF. DNA for the CDR3: TGCGCCAGCAGCTTCGGGGGAGGAGAGACCCAGTACTTC.

This clone was counted between two and nine times. V is TRBV6-6 and J is TRBJ2-7; 7 bases agree with TRBD1. After removal of 7 bases from V and 4 bases from J, the junction contained 10 bases not matched to a gene. The germline V gene has CDR1 MNHNY and CDR2 SVGAGI (reference sequence). The CDR3 is 14 amino acids. DNA of the CDR3: TGTGCCAGCACCACCGGGACAGACTTTTACGAGCAGTACTTC. This codes for CASTTGTDFYEQYF.

The V and J genes are TRBV27 and TRBJ2-1; 8 nucleotides match TRBD2. This CDR3 comprises 13 residues. Germline V gives CDR1 MNHEY, CDR2 SMNVEV (reference sequence). V shed 3 bases, J shed 15 bases, and the junction held 10 bases outside the gene matches. CDR3 DNA sequence: TGTGCCAGCAGTTTCGAAGCGGGGGATTCCATGTTCTTC. Protein: CASSFEAGDSMFF.

This clone was seen only once. The rearrangement links TRBV30 to TRBJ1-6, with D perhaps TRBD1 (6 bases). The ends were cut back, 1 base at V and 7 bases at J, with 20 bases in the middle. The CDR3 is 17 amino acids. The germline gives CDR1 GTSNPN, CDR2 SVGIG (reference sequence). CDR3 loop: CAWSDHNRVGGNSPLHF. CDR3 sequence (DNA): TGTGCCTGGAGTGACCACAACAGGGTGGGAGGGAATTCACCCCTCCACTTT.

This clone has only a few counts. This CDR3 reads CASSPTGLYEQYF. The CDR3 DNA reads TGCGCCAGCAGCCCTACAGGGTTGTACGAGCAGTACTTC. The chain links TRBV5-1 to TRBJ2-7; D is perhaps TRBD1 (6 bases). The CDR3 consists of 13 residues. CDR1 and CDR2 (germline): SGHRS, YFSETQ. The V end lost 4 bases, the J end lost 4 bases, and 12 bases lay between the germline ends. The complete variable domain, with remaining parts taken from reference TRBV5-1 and TRBJ2-7, reads KAGVTQTPRYLIKTRGQQVTLSCSPISGHRSVSWYQQTPGQGLQFLFEYFSETQRNKGNFPGRFSGRQFSNSRSEMNVSTLELGDSALYLCASSPTGLYEQYFGPGTRLTVT.

Concerning this clone: At one boundary the junction diverges from the germline segment, which might be a read error. V usage is TRBV7-2 and J usage is TRBJ2-5; TRBD2 matches 8 bases. The CDR3 covers 13 residues. Germline CDR1 SGHTA, CDR2 FQGNSA. CDR3 DNA: TGTGCCTCCAGCCGGGGGGGACAAGGGACCCAGTACTTC. Its protein product is CASSRGGQGTQYF. The complete variable domain, with remaining parts taken from reference TRBV7-2 and TRBJ2-5, reads GAGVSQSPSNKVTEKGKDVELRCDPISGHTALYWYRQSLGQGLEFLIYFQGNSAPDKSGLPSDRFSAERTGGSVSTLTIQRTQQEDSAVYLCASSRGGQGTQYFGPGTRLLVL.

This clone has a handful of counts. The CDR3 is CASSLGPPRDTGELFF. The CDR3 DNA is TGTGCCAGCAGCTTGGGGCCCCCCAGGGACACCGGGGAGCTGTTTTTT. The J gene is TRBJ2-2, the V gene TRBV5-4; perhaps TRBD1 as D (5 bases). V lost 0 bases, J lost 3 bases, and 12 bases lay in between. CDR1 SGHNT and CDR2 YYREEE come from the germline V gene (reference sequence). CDR3 size: 16 residues.

The rearrangement uses TRBV7-2 and TRBJ2-1, with 11 nucleotides matching TRBD2. Germline CDR1 and CDR2: SGHTA and FQGNSA. There are 14 residues in the CDR3. V was clipped by 6 bases and J by 8 bases; unmatched bases: 6. This CDR3 reads CASSRLAGKYEQFF. Here the CDR3 DNA reads TGTGCCAGCAGTCGACTAGCGGGGAAGTATGAGCAGTTCTTC.

This chain connects TRBV28 to TRBJ2-5, with 11 bases identical to TRBD2. V gave up 5 bases and J gave up 2 bases; unmatched junction bases: 7. In germline, CDR1 is MDHEN, CDR2 SYDVKM. The CDR3 length is 16 residues. This CDR3 reads CASSLRVAGGQETQYF. DNA for the CDR3: TGTGCCAGCAGTCTCCGGGTAGCGGGGGGGCAAGAGACCCAGTACTTC.

The genes are TRBV5-6 and TRBJ2-3, with a possible D match to TRBD1 (6 bases). CDR1 is SGHDT, CDR2 YYEEEE, per germline. V was trimmed by 4 bases and J by 3 bases, leaving 15 bases between them. This CDR3 region has 15 residues. The chain's CDR3 is CASSGYREWTDTQYF. The CDR3 DNA is TGTGCCAGCAGCGGATACAGGGAGTGGACAGATACGCAGTATTTT.

The chain combines TRBV9 with TRBJ1-1; a weak D match, TRBD1 (6 bases). Trimming removed 3 bases from V and 1 base from J, with 7 bases in between. The V gene's germline CDR1 is SGDLS and CDR2 YYNGEE. CDR3 size: 13 residues. The CDR3 reads CASSGTANTEAFF. CDR3 coding DNA: TGTGCCAGCAGCGGGACAGCGAACACTGAAGCTTTCTTT.